A single sample is the source of the 5 T cell receptor beta chains below, sequenced in a study of radiotherapy plus CTLA-4 blockade in lung cancer. Sequencing used immunoSEQ multiplex PCR; TCRdb keeps in-frame clones, though not all of them. The table has 90,000 to 100,000 clones, 65% to 80% seen once. This specimen consisted of peripheral blood, obtained from a patient treated with radiotherapy plus ipilimumab. These receptor sequences come from a human donor with non-small cell lung cancer who had a partial response to radiotherapy plus ipilimumab. Some clones in this sample may be carry-over from other donors' samples.

V and J are TRBV6-1 and TRBJ2-7; 13 bases line up with TRBD2. CDR1 and CDR2 from the germline V gene are MNHNS and SASEGT. The CDR3 has 15 amino acids. J gave up 5 bases and V 8 bases, and 9 bases lay outside the gene matches. The CDR3 nucleotides read TGTGCCAGCCTAAAGACTAGCGGGAGGATCGACGAGCAGTACTTC. It encodes CASLKTSGRIDEQYF.

The V call is TRBV28, the J call TRBJ1-6, with D perhaps matching TRBD1 (5 bases). The germline CDR1 and CDR2 sequences are MDHEN and SYDVKM. V was shortened by 3 bases and J by 7 bases, with 10 bases between the two germline ends. The CDR3 covers 14 residues. CDR3 DNA: TGTGCCAGCAGTTTTGTCAGGGAAAATTCACCCCTCCACTTT. This gives the protein CASSFVRENSPLHF. The full variable domain, in which reference TRBV28 and TRBJ1-6 provide the parts outside the CDR3, is DVKVTQSSRYLVKRTGEKVFLECVQDMDHENMFWYRQDPGLGLRLIYFSYDVKMKEKGDIPEGYSVSREKKERFSLILESASTNQTSMYLCASSFVRENSPLHFGNGTRLTVT.

The genes are TRBV5-6 and TRBJ2-5, with D perhaps matching TRBD1 (5 bases). Trimming took 0 bases from V and 2 from J, leaving 11 bases between them. Germline assignment: CDR1 SGHDT and CDR2 YYEEEE. This CDR3 has 15 amino acids. This CDR3 is CASSLVGRAQETQYF. The CDR3 DNA follows: TGTGCCAGCAGCTTGGTAGGCAGGGCACAAGAGACCCAGTACTTC.

This sequence joins TRBV5-1 and TRBJ2-1; the match to TRBD2 covers 11 bases. The CDR3 loop spans 14 amino acids. CDR1 SGHRS and CDR2 YFSETQ come from the germline V gene. The V segment lost 7 bases and the J segment 2 bases; nucleotides outside the gene matches: 2. The CDR3 bases are TGCGCCAGCGGGACTAGCGGTACCTACAATGAGCAGTTCTTC. Protein sequence: CASGTSGTYNEQFF. The whole variable domain, filled in from reference TRBV5-1 and TRBJ2-1, reads KAGVTQTPRYLIKTRGQQVTLSCSPISGHRSVSWYQQTPGQGLQFLFEYFSETQRNKGNFPGRFSGRQFSNSRSEMNVSTLELGDSALYLCASGTSGTYNEQFFGPGTRLTVL.

This chain joins TRBV30 and TRBJ2-2, with 9 bases lining up with TRBD2. The V segment lost 4 bases and the J segment 6 bases; nucleotides outside the gene matches: 9. The CDR3 contains 15 residues. Germline CDR1 is GTSNPN and CDR2 is SVGIG (reference sequence). The CDR3, as DNA: TGTGCCTGGACGAGAGGACTAGCGAAGGCCGGGGAGCTGTTTTTT. This codes for CAWTRGLAKAGELFF.